The 15 T cell receptor beta chains in this list originate from one sample, sequenced in a study of Ad26.COV2.S vaccination and SARS-CoV-2 variants. Some clones are missing from TCRdb's copy, which holds only in-frame ones; the method was immunoSEQ multiplex PCR. The sample records more than 300,000 clones, around 85% being singletons. Treatment of the sample: roughly 19 received Ad26.COV2.S at low or high dose, single or two shots; 5 received placebo; per-sample allocation not given. Each sample was drawn 63 days after the first injection (of vaccine or placebo). Here the sequenced sample was peripheral blood, taken in a trial of Ad26.COV2.S vaccine versus placebo. Source of these receptors: a person aged 18-60 years who received the Ad26.COV2.S COVID-19 vaccine or a placebo.

This chain uses TRBV5-1 with TRBJ1-1; D is possibly TRBD1 (6 bases). CDR3 length equals 14 residues. CDR1 SGHRS and CDR2 YFSETQ come from the germline V gene. Trimming pared 0 bases from V and 4 bases from J, leaving 10 bases between. CDR3 region: CASSLDQGITEAFF. As DNA, the CDR3 is TGCGCCAGCAGCTTGGACCAGGGGATCACTGAAGCTTTCTTT.

The V and J genes are TRBV18 and TRBJ1-1; 10 bases align to TRBD1. Trimming removed 1 base from V and 1 base from J; junction bases left unmatched: 3. The length of the CDR3 is 16 residues. CDR1 is KGHSH, CDR2 LQKENI, per germline. This CDR3 is CASSPRDRGGNTEAFF. In DNA form, the CDR3 reads TGTGCCAGCTCACCACGGGACAGGGGAGGGAACACTGAAGCTTTCTTT.

This clone turned up a few times. This chain uses TRBV3-1 (or the pseudogene TRBV3-2) with TRBJ2-5; TRBD2 matches 7 bases. V trimming: 4 bases; J trimming: 4 bases; junction bases outside the gene matches: 6. Germline CDR1 is LGHDT and CDR2 is YNNKEL (reference sequence). This CDR3 is built from 14 residues. CDR3 bases: TGTGCCAGCAGCCCGGACACGGGAGGAGAGACCCAGTACTTC. Amino acids: CASSPDTGGETQYF.

The genes are TRBV7-9 and TRBJ1-4, with 8 nucleotides matching TRBD1. The CDR3 is 14 amino acids. J gave up 8 bases and V 5 bases, and 7 bases lay outside the gene matches. Looked up from germline, CDR1 is SEHNR and CDR2 is FQNEAQ (reference sequence). CDR3 amino acids: CASSLRTGQEKLFF. The CDR3 DNA sequence: TGTGCCAGCAGCCTAAGGACAGGGCAGGAAAAACTGTTTTTT.

The rearrangement links TRBV2 to TRBJ1-3; the D gene is possibly TRBD1 (6 bases). The germline CDR1 and CDR2 sequences are SNHLY and FYNNEI. CDR3 length equals 15 residues. V shed 8 bases and J shed 0 bases, with 14 bases lying between them. In nucleotides, the CDR3 is TGTGCCAGCGTTAGGGGACATAGCTCTGGAAACACCATATATTTT. Residues: CASVRGHSSGNTIYF.

The gene calls are TRBV7-9 and TRBJ2-1; 9 nucleotides match TRBD1. The CDR3 sequence is 16 residues long. With 5 bases clipped from V and 2 bases from J, the junction kept 7 bases outside the gene matches. The V gene's germline CDR1 is SEHNR and CDR2 FQNEAQ (reference sequence). CDR3 protein: CASSPLDRGAYNEQFF. DNA of the CDR3: TGTGCCAGCAGCCCCTTGGACAGGGGCGCCTACAATGAGCAGTTCTTC.

This clone has just a few counts. This rearrangement joins TRBV12-3 or TRBV12-4 to TRBJ1-1; weak D call: TRBD1 (5 bases). Trimming removed 5 bases from V and 1 base from J, with 8 bases in between. This CDR3 is 13 amino acids long. The CDR3: CASSDSSNTEAFF. The CDR3 nucleotides are TGTGCCAGCAGTGACAGTTCGAACACTGAAGCTTTCTTT.

V is TRBV24-1 and J is TRBJ2-1, with TRBD1 matching 7 bases. The CDR3 length is 18 residues. Germline V gene lookup returns CDR1 KGHDR and CDR2 SFDVKD. The trim removed 9 bases at V and 0 bases at J, leaving 16 bases unmatched. CDR3 coding DNA: TGTGCCACCGGTACAGGGGCTTGGGATCCCGGCTCCTACAATGAGCAGTTCTTC. Protein product: CATGTGAWDPGSYNEQFF.

J is TRBJ1-5 and V is TRBV10-1; D gene uncertain. The CDR3 sequence is 13 residues long. The germline V gene has CDR1 WNHNN and CDR2 SYGVQD (reference sequence). The germline V and J ends were trimmed by 2 bases and 7 bases, with 9 bases remaining between them. The CDR3 here is CASSERVGQPQHF. The CDR3 region has the DNA TGCGCCAGCAGTGAGAGGGTCGGGCAGCCCCAGCATTTT.

CDR3 protein: CASSMTVSQPQHF. The DNA for the CDR3 is TGTGCCAGCAGTATGACGGTGAGTCAGCCCCAGCATTTT. V usage is TRBV2 and J usage is TRBJ1-5; D not resolved. Germline V gene sequence: CDR1 SNHLY, CDR2 FYNNEI. The CDR3 totals 13 residues. Deletions cut 5 bases from V and 6 bases from J, with 11 bases between.

The chain combines TRBV14 with TRBJ2-3; D is perhaps TRBD2 (6 bases). This CDR3 is 15 amino acids long. CDR1 is SGHDN, CDR2 FVKESK, per germline. The V end lost 0 bases, the J end lost 3 bases, and 10 bases lay between the germline ends. The CDR3 protein is CASSQEAGLTDTQYF. CDR3 sequence (DNA): TGTGCCAGCAGCCAAGAGGCGGGGTTGACAGATACGCAGTATTTT.

The gene calls are TRBV10-2 and TRBJ1-6; no firm D call. Germline lookup yields CDR1 WSHSY and CDR2 SAAADI. The CDR3 totals 15 residues. The germline V and J ends were trimmed by 2 bases and 10 bases, with 15 bases remaining between them. The CDR3 coding sequence is TGCGCCAGCAGTGAGGATAAAGGGTATGAGTCACCCCTCCACTTT. Translating gives CASSEDKGYESPLHF.

The rearrangement uses TRBV3-1 (or the pseudogene TRBV3-2) and TRBJ2-5; possibly TRBD1 for D (5 bases). V shed 4 bases and J shed 4 bases, with 16 bases lying between them. The CDR3 totals 15 residues. Germline CDR1 is LGHDT and CDR2 is YNNKEL (reference sequence). The CDR3 nucleotides read TGTGCCAGCAGCCGGGTAGGGGAATCCCGAGAGACCCAGTACTTC. This codes for CASSRVGESRETQYF.

This chain uses TRBV4-1 with TRBJ1-4, with D hard to call. V was pared by 4 bases and J by 7 bases, with 10 bases between. This CDR3 comprises 13 residues. Looked up from germline, CDR1 is MGHRA and CDR2 is YSYEKL. The CDR3 region has the DNA TGCGCCAGCAGCCTAGTGCATCGTGAAAAACTGTTTTTT. Residues: CASSLVHREKLFF.

The rearrangement links TRBV28 to TRBJ1-6; a weak D match, TRBD1 (5 bases). The CDR3 sequence is 18 residues long. Deletions cut 3 bases from V and 2 bases from J, with 17 bases between. Looked up from germline, CDR1 is MDHEN and CDR2 is SYDVKM. The DNA of the CDR3 is TGTGCCAGCAGTTTCGATGGGGAGGGACCGGCCTATAATTCACCCCTCCACTTT. Amino acid sequence: CASSFDGEGPAYNSPLHF. Based on the CDR3 plus reference TRBV28 and TRBJ1-6, the full variable domain is DVKVTQSSRYLVKRTGEKVFLECVQDMDHENMFWYRQDPGLGLRLIYFSYDVKMKEKGDIPEGYSVSREKKERFSLILESASTNQTSMYLCASSFDGEGPAYNSPLHFGNGTRLTVT.